This passage covers 13 T cell receptor beta chains from one sample sequenced in a study of T cells after yellow fever vaccination. TCRdb recomputed calls from the 5' RACE reads with MiXCR, one row per CDR3 protein. The repertoire holds 510,000 or so distinct CDR3 sequences, roughly 21% seen once, with more than 13% in the top ten. This sample comprised PBMCs, obtained 15 days after the yellow fever booster vaccination. The receptors originated from a man aged 25 to 40 who received the YFV17D yellow fever vaccine.

This clonotype was counted between two and nine times. The rearrangement links TRBV12-3 or TRBV12-4 to TRBJ2-7, with TRBD1 matching over 8 bases. CDR3 length: 15 amino acids. The trim removed 5 bases at V and 2 bases at J, leaving 8 bases unmatched. CDR3 bases: TGTGCCAGCAGTCCCGGACAGGGCCAAACCTACGAGCAGTACTTC. This gives the protein CASSPGQGQTYEQYF.

The gene calls are TRBV10-1 and TRBJ2-1, with TRBD1 identical over 8 bases. This CDR3 region has 15 residues. Per the germline V gene, CDR1 is WNHNN and CDR2 is SYGVQD (reference sequence). V shed 3 bases and J 6 bases; nucleotides not matched to a gene: 7. CDR3 sequence: CASSEGGDRTNEQFF. CDR3 nucleotide sequence: TGCGCCAGCAGTGAAGGTGGGGACAGGACCAATGAGCAGTTCTTC.

The chain is built from TRBV27 and TRBJ2-3; D unclear. V was clipped by 5 bases and J by 2 bases, with 11 bases between them. Germline V lookup: CDR1 MNHEY, CDR2 SMNVEV (reference sequence). This CDR3 spans 14 amino acids. This CDR3 reads CASSGFALTDTQYF. CDR3 nucleotides: TGTGCCAGCAGTGGTTTTGCCCTCACAGATACGCAGTATTTT.

This sequence joins TRBV29-1 and TRBJ2-7; D is unresolved. The length of the CDR3 is 14 residues. From germline, CDR1 is SQVTM and CDR2 ANQGSEA. V was pared by 4 bases and J by 2 bases, with 15 bases between. The CDR3 DNA is TGCAGCGTTGTAAGACGGACGGACGCCTACGAGCAGTACTTC. Translating it yields CSVVRRTDAYEQYF.

This clonotype was detected only a few times. The chain recombines TRBV2 with TRBJ2-1; 7 bases fit TRBD1. This CDR3 contains 14 residues. V was pared by 3 bases and J by 8 bases, with 7 bases of the junction left unmatched. Germline V CDR1 and CDR2: SNHLY, FYNNEI. The CDR3 DNA reads TGTGCCAGCAGTGAGGGACAGACCCACCATGAGCAGTTCTTC. It codes for CASSEGQTHHEQFF.

This rearrangement joins TRBV19 to TRBJ2-2; D possibly matches TRBD1 or TRBD2 (5 bases each). Germline V gives CDR1 LNHDA, CDR2 SQIVND (reference sequence). This CDR3 spans 13 amino acids. Deletions cut 7 bases from V and 6 bases from J, with 12 bases between. CDR3 DNA: TGTGCCAGTAACGGGATCAGGGCCGGGGAGCTGTTTTTT. Its translation: CASNGIRAGELFF. The whole variable domain, filled in from reference TRBV19 and TRBJ2-2, reads DGGITQSPKYLFRKEGQNVTLSCEQNLNHDAMYWYRQDPGQGLRLIYYSQIVNDFQKGDIAEGYSVSREKKESFPLTVTSAQKNPTAFYLCASNGIRAGELFFGEGSRLTVL.

The chain links TRBV28 to TRBJ2-7; D is undetermined. Looked up from germline, CDR1 is MDHEN and CDR2 is SYDVKM. This CDR3 region has 15 residues. V was pared by 2 bases and J by 2 bases, with 13 bases between. CDR3 in amino acids: CASSLIDIPPYEQYF. In DNA, the CDR3 is TGTGCCAGCAGTTTAATAGATATCCCGCCCTACGAGCAGTACTTC.

This clonotype was counted between two and nine times. The chain uses TRBV5-1 and TRBJ1-4; D is uncertain. This CDR3 contains 15 residues. CDR1 SGHRS and CDR2 YFSETQ come from the germline V gene. The V and J ends lost 0 bases and 7 bases respectively, with 13 bases between them. CDR3 bases: TGCGCCAGCAGCTTGGTAGCCGGGAGAGGTGAAAAACTGTTTTTT. Its translation: CASSLVAGRGEKLFF.

The chain recombines TRBV20-1 with TRBJ2-7, with D possibly TRBD1 on 5 matching bases. The CDR3 is 13 residues long. CDR1 and CDR2 from the germline V gene are DFQATT and SNEGSKA (reference sequence). V lost 3 bases to trimming and J lost 3 bases, with 12 bases between them. CDR3 DNA sequence: TGCAGTGCTAGCAGGGCGACTGGCTACGAGCAGTACTTC. It codes for CSASRATGYEQYF.

This clonotype was found a few times. The chain combines TRBV6-5 with TRBJ1-4; unclear D gene. CDR3 length equals 15 residues. V shed 4 bases and J shed 7 bases, with 16 bases lying between them. The V gene's germline CDR1 is MNHEY and CDR2 SVGAGI. CDR3 DNA sequence: TGTGCCAGCAGTTCCCCTCGAGGACGGGGTGAAAAACTGTTTTTT. It specifies CASSSPRGRGEKLFF.

This chain links TRBV30 with TRBJ2-1, with 8 bases aligning to TRBD2. Per the germline V gene, CDR1 is GTSNPN and CDR2 is SVGIG (reference sequence). V shed 2 bases, J shed 9 bases, and the junction held 9 bases outside the gene matches. This CDR3 has 14 residues. Here the CDR3 reads CAWSSGRGVSEQFF. The CDR3 DNA reads as TGTGCCTGGAGTAGCGGGAGAGGTGTGAGTGAGCAGTTCTTC.

This clonotype came up a few times. The chain has TRBV6-1 and TRBJ1-5; 7 bases are a match to TRBD1. The CDR3 has 15 residues. CDR1 and CDR2 (germline): MNHNS, SASEGT. V trimming: 6 bases; J trimming: 2 bases; junction bases outside the gene matches: 7. The CDR3 is CASRPTGDGNQPQHF. CDR3 in DNA: TGTGCCAGCAGACCCACAGGGGATGGCAATCAGCCCCAGCATTTT.

This rearrangement joins TRBV3-1 to TRBJ2-1; 12 bases align to TRBD2. V shed 5 bases and J 5 bases; nucleotides not matched to a gene: 4. The CDR3 covers 15 residues. Germline CDR1 and CDR2: LGHDT and YNNKEL (reference sequence). Written as DNA, the CDR3 is TGTGCCAGCAGCACCCGACTAGCGGGGGACAATGAGCAGTTCTTC. Translation: CASSTRLAGDNEQFF.